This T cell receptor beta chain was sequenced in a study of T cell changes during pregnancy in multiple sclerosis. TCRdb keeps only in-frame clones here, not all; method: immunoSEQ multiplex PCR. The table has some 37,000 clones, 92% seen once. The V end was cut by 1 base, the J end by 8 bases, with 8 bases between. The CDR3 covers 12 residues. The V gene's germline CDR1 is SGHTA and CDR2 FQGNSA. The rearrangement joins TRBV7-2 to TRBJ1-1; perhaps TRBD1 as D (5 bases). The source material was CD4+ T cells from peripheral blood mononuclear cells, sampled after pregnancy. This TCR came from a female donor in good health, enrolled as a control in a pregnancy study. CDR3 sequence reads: CASSLGNREAFF. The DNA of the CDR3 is TGTGCCAGCAGCTTAGGGAACAGGGAAGCTTTCTTT.